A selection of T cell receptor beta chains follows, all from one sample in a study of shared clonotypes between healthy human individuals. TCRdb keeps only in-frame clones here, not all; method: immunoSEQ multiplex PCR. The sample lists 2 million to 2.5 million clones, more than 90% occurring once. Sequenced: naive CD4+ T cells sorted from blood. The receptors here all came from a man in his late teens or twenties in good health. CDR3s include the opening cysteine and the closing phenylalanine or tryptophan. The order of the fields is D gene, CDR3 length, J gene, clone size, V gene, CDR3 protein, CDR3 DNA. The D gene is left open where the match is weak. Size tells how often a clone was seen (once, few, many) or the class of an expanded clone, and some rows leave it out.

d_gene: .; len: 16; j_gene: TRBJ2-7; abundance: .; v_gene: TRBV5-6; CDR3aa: CASSAGGASDYYEQYF; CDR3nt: TGTGCCAGCAGCGCCGGAGGGGCTAGCGACTATTACGAGCAGTACTTC
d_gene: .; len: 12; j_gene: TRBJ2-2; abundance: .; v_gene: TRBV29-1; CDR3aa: CSVYGQSGELFF; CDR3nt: TGCAGCGTTTACGGACAGTCCGGGGAGCTGTTTTTT
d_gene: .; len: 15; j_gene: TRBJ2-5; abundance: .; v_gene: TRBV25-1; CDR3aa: CASSDPVSFQETQYF; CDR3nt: TGTGCCAGCAGTGACCCCGTGTCGTTCCAAGAGACCCAGTACTTC
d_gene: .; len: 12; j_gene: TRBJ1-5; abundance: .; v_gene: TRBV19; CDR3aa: CASSDSGQPQHF; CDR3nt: TGTGCCAGTAGTGACAGCGGGCAGCCCCAGCATTTT
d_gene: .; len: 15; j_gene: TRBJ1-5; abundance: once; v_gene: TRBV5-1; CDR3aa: CASSFKGGAGQPQHF; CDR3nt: TGCGCCAGCAGCTTTAAGGGGGGCGCGGGTCAGCCCCAGCATTTT
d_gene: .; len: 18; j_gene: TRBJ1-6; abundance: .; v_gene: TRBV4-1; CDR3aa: CASSQVGPSPYYNSPLHF; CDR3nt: TGCGCCAGCAGCCAAGTAGGTCCGTCGCCTTATTATAATTCACCCCTCCACTTT
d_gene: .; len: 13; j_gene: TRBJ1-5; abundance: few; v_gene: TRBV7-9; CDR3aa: CASSVGDGQPQHF; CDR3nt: TGTGCCAGCAGCGTCGGGGACGGTCAGCCCCAGCATTTT
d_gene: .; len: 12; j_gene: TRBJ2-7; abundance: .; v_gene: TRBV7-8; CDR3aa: CASSLAPSEQYF; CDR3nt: TGTGCCAGCAGCCTCGCCCCTTCCGAGCAGTACTTC
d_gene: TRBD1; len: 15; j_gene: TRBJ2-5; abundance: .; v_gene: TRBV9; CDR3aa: CASSVGTGVMETQYF; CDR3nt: TGTGCCAGCAGCGTTGGGACAGGAGTCATGGAGACCCAGTACTTC
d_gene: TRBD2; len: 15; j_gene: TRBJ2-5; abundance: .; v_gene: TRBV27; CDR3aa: CASSSPVGGQETQYF; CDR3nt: TGTGCCAGCAGTTCTCCCGTGGGGGGGCAAGAGACCCAGTACTTC
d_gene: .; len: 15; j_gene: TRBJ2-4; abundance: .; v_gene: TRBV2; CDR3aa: CASSENSVAKNIQYF; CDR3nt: TGTGCCAGCAGTGAAAACAGCGTTGCCAAAAACATTCAGTACTTC
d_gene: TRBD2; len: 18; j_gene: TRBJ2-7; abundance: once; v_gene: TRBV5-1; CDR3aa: CASSLWTSGGVTPYEQYF; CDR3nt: TGCGCCAGCAGCTTGTGGACTAGCGGGGGGGTTACCCCCTACGAGCAGTACTTC
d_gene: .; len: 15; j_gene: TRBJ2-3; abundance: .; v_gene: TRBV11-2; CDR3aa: CASSLGTHSGDTQYF; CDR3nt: TGTGCCAGCAGCCTAGGGACTCACAGTGGAGATACGCAGTATTTT
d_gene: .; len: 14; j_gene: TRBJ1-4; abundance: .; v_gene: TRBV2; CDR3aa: CASSNKEAGEKLFF; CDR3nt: TGTGCCAGCAGCAATAAGGAGGCAGGTGAAAAACTGTTTTTT
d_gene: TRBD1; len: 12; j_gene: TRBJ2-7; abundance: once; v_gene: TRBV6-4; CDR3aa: CARTGGSYEQYF; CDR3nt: TGTGCGCGAACAGGGGGCTCCTACGAGCAGTACTTC
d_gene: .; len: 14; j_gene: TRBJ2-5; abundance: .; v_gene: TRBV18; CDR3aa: CASSRGIPQETQYF; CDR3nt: TGTGCCAGCTCACGGGGAATTCCCCAAGAGACCCAGTACTTC
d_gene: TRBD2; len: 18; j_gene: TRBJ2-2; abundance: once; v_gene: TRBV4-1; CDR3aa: CASSQHSSGGLGTGELFF; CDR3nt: TGCGCCAGCAGCCAGCATTCTAGCGGGGGGCTGGGGACCGGGGAGCTGTTTTTT
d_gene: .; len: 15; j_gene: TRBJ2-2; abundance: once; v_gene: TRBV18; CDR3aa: CASSPPAQSTGELFF; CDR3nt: TGTGCCAGCTCACCACCGGCGCAGAGCACCGGGGAGCTGTTTTTT
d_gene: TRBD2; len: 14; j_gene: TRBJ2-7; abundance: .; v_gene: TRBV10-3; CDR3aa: CAISEGEGGREQYF; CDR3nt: TGTGCCATCAGTGAGGGCGAGGGAGGGCGTGAGCAGTACTTC
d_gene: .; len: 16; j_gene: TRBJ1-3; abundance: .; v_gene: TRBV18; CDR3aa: CASSTIPPNSGNTIYF; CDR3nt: TGTGCCAGCTCAACGATCCCCCCTAACTCTGGAAACACCATATATTTT